This is a list of T cell receptor beta chains from one sample in a study of memory CD4+ T cells and cytomegalovirus serostatus. Profiling relied on immunoSEQ multiplex PCR, and the TCRdb table lists in-frame clones only, not all of them. The data contain some 64,000 clones, around 86% of them singletons. Sample: memory CD4+ T cells from blood. The receptors shown here come from an adult in good health and CMV-seronegative. CDR3s include the opening cysteine and the closing phenylalanine or tryptophan. D genes are given only for firm matches. Size tells how often a clone was seen (once, few, many) or the class of an expanded clone, and some rows leave it out.

cdr3_aa: CASTKTGTSTDTQYF
cdr3_nt: TGTGCCAGCACCAAGACAGGGACTAGCACAGATACGCAGTATTTT
d_call: NA
v_call: TRBV7-8
clone_size: NA
j_call: TRBJ2-3

cdr3_aa: CASSMGQSPRGRGYTF
cdr3_nt: TGTGCCAGCAGCATGGGACAGTCCCCTCGAGGTCGGGGCTACACCTTC
d_call: TRBD1
v_call: TRBV7-9
clone_size: NA
j_call: TRBJ1-2

cdr3_aa: CASSAGAAGELFF
cdr3_nt: TGTGCCAGCAGCGCGGGGGCGGCCGGGGAGCTGTTTTTT
d_call: NA
v_call: TRBV9
clone_size: few
j_call: TRBJ2-2

cdr3_aa: CAISAYVLAGQNEQYF
cdr3_nt: TGTGCCATCAGTGCATACGTACTAGCGGGACAAAACGAGCAGTACTTC
d_call: TRBD2
v_call: TRBV10-3
clone_size: NA
j_call: TRBJ2-7

cdr3_aa: CASSLRGTGGYNEQFF
cdr3_nt: TGTGCCAGCAGTTTAAGAGGGACAGGGGGGTACAATGAGCAGTTCTTC
d_call: TRBD1
v_call: TRBV27
clone_size: NA
j_call: TRBJ2-1

cdr3_aa: CASTPPGGSYEQYF
cdr3_nt: TGTGCCAGCACCCCCCCAGGCGGCTCCTACGAGCAGTACTTC
d_call: NA
v_call: TRBV28
clone_size: NA
j_call: TRBJ2-7

cdr3_aa: CASSRLSGGPNTEAFF
cdr3_nt: TGCGCCAGCAGCCGACTTTCGGGCGGGCCCAACACTGAAGCTTTCTTT
d_call: NA
v_call: TRBV4-1
clone_size: few
j_call: TRBJ1-1

cdr3_aa: CASSLAWGSGEQYF
cdr3_nt: TGTGCCAGCAGCTTGGCTTGGGGATCAGGCGAGCAGTACTTC
d_call: NA
v_call: TRBV5-4
clone_size: NA
j_call: TRBJ2-7

cdr3_aa: CASTTDPPGHHYGYTF
cdr3_nt: TGTGCCAGTACTACCGACCCCCCAGGTCATCACTATGGCTACACCTTC
d_call: NA
v_call: TRBV19
clone_size: NA
j_call: TRBJ1-2

cdr3_aa: CARSPLTEQYF
cdr3_nt: TGTGCCAGAAGCCCCCTCACCGAGCAGTACTTC
d_call: NA
v_call: TRBV5-3
clone_size: NA
j_call: TRBJ2-7

cdr3_aa: CASSFHPPGDSPLHF
cdr3_nt: TGTGCCAGCAGTTTCCACCCTCCTGGGGATTCACCCCTCCACTTT
d_call: NA
v_call: TRBV27
clone_size: NA
j_call: TRBJ1-6

cdr3_aa: CASSPGGGPPQPQHF
cdr3_nt: TGTGCCAGCAGTCCTGGAGGGGGGCCCCCCCAGCCCCAGCATTTT
d_call: NA
v_call: TRBV28
clone_size: NA
j_call: TRBJ1-5

cdr3_aa: CAWDRTENTDTQYF
cdr3_nt: TGTGCCTGGGACCGGACGGAAAACACAGATACGCAGTATTTT
d_call: NA
v_call: TRBV30
clone_size: NA
j_call: TRBJ2-3

cdr3_aa: CATSRLTPPTGREDYYEQYF
cdr3_nt: TGTGCCACCAGCCGACTCACCCCCCCCACGGGAAGGGAGGACTACTACGAGCAGTACTTC
d_call: NA
v_call: TRBV15
clone_size: NA
j_call: TRBJ2-7

cdr3_aa: CASSFGTRVTEAFF
cdr3_nt: TGTGCCAGCAGTTTTGGGACCAGGGTCACTGAAGCTTTCTTT
d_call: NA
v_call: TRBV28
clone_size: NA
j_call: TRBJ1-1

cdr3_aa: CASSVGTSGYNEQFF
cdr3_nt: TGTGCCAGCAGCGTCGGGACTAGCGGGTACAATGAGCAGTTCTTC
d_call: TRBD2
v_call: TRBV9
clone_size: NA
j_call: TRBJ2-1

cdr3_aa: CASSLLTGGSEKLFF
cdr3_nt: TGTGCCAGCAGCTTACTGACAGGTGGGAGTGAAAAACTGTTTTTT
d_call: NA
v_call: TRBV5-6
clone_size: NA
j_call: TRBJ1-4

cdr3_aa: CASSTLPTEGGRARALYNEQFF
cdr3_nt: TGTGCCAGCAGCACTCTTCCTACGGAGGGCGGGAGGGCCAGGGCCCTCTACAATGAGCAGTTCTTC
d_call: TRBD2
v_call: TRBV27
clone_size: NA
j_call: TRBJ2-1

cdr3_aa: CASSSRDRGGYGYTF
cdr3_nt: TGTGCCAGCAGCTCCCGGGACAGGGGAGGCTATGGCTACACCTTC
d_call: TRBD1
v_call: TRBV6-5
clone_size: NA
j_call: TRBJ1-2

cdr3_aa: CASRGLASNYGYTF
cdr3_nt: TGCGCCAGCAGGGGCCTCGCCTCTAACTATGGCTACACCTTC
d_call: NA
v_call: TRBV5-1
clone_size: NA
j_call: TRBJ1-2

cdr3_aa: CASSEDFMSRSYEQYF
cdr3_nt: TGTGCCAGCAGCGAGGACTTTATGTCGCGGTCCTACGAGCAGTACTTC
d_call: NA
v_call: TRBV28
clone_size: NA
j_call: TRBJ2-7

cdr3_aa: CASSSIRNTEAFF
cdr3_nt: TGTGCCAGCAGCTCTATACGAAACACTGAAGCTTTCTTT
d_call: NA
v_call: TRBV7-9
clone_size: NA
j_call: TRBJ1-1

cdr3_aa: CASSHRPGQNYGYTF
cdr3_nt: TGCGCCAGCAGCCATCGCCCGGGACAGAACTATGGCTACACCTTC
d_call: TRBD1
v_call: TRBV4-1
clone_size: NA
j_call: TRBJ1-2

cdr3_aa: CASSHRGENTEAFF
cdr3_nt: TGCGCCAGCAGCCATAGAGGGGAGAACACTGAAGCTTTCTTT
d_call: NA
v_call: TRBV4-1
clone_size: NA
j_call: TRBJ1-1

cdr3_aa: CASSWAGGINQPQHF
cdr3_nt: TGTGCCAGTAGTTGGGCAGGGGGAATCAATCAGCCCCAGCATTTT
d_call: TRBD1
v_call: TRBV19
clone_size: NA
j_call: TRBJ1-5

cdr3_aa: CASSPPRTRMPYNEQFF
cdr3_nt: TGTGCCAGCAGCCCTCCCAGGACTAGGATGCCCTACAATGAGCAGTTCTTC
d_call: TRBD2
v_call: TRBV7-3
clone_size: NA
j_call: TRBJ2-1

cdr3_aa: CASRETGLKNEKLFF
cdr3_nt: TGTGCCAGTCGGGAAACGGGACTAAAGAATGAAAAACTGTTTTTT
d_call: NA
v_call: TRBV2
clone_size: NA
j_call: TRBJ1-4

cdr3_aa: CASSPGVGTQYF
cdr3_nt: TGTGCCAGCAGCCCTGGGGTCGGGACCCAGTACTTC
d_call: NA
v_call: TRBV7-7
clone_size: NA
j_call: TRBJ2-5

cdr3_aa: CASTGELSTDTQYF
cdr3_nt: TGTGCCAGCACCGGGGAGCTTAGCACAGATACGCAGTATTTT
d_call: NA
v_call: TRBV9
clone_size: NA
j_call: TRBJ2-3

cdr3_aa: CASSLGDIGNTIYF
cdr3_nt: TGTGCCAGCAGCTTAGGGGACATTGGAAACACCATATATTTT
d_call: NA
v_call: TRBV7-6
clone_size: NA
j_call: TRBJ1-3

cdr3_aa: CASTPRAGQPQHF
cdr3_nt: TGTGCCAGTACCCCAAGGGCGGGCCAGCCCCAGCATTTT
d_call: NA
v_call: TRBV19
clone_size: NA
j_call: TRBJ1-5

cdr3_aa: CACTRTGFTREQYF
cdr3_nt: TGTGCCTGTACCCGGACAGGGTTTACCCGCGAGCAGTACTTC
d_call: TRBD1
v_call: TRBV30
clone_size: once
j_call: TRBJ2-7

cdr3_aa: CASSQDPGQGDWSGNTIYF
cdr3_nt: TGCGCCAGCAGCCAAGACCCCGGACAGGGGGATTGGTCTGGAAACACCATATATTTT
d_call: TRBD1
v_call: TRBV4-1
clone_size: NA
j_call: TRBJ1-3

cdr3_aa: CASGPRNSNQPQHF
cdr3_nt: TGTGCCAGCGGGCCAAGGAACAGCAATCAGCCCCAGCATTTT
d_call: NA
v_call: TRBV6-1
clone_size: NA
j_call: TRBJ1-5

cdr3_aa: CASRPQGRGGYEQYF
cdr3_nt: TGTGCCAGCAGACCCCAGGGGCGGGGGGGCTACGAGCAGTACTTC
d_call: TRBD2
v_call: TRBV6-6
clone_size: NA
j_call: TRBJ2-7

cdr3_aa: CASRHGRTGGLFNEKLFF
cdr3_nt: TGTGCCAGCCGACACGGCCGGACAGGGGGCCTCTTTAATGAAAAACTGTTTTTT
d_call: TRBD1
v_call: TRBV7-9
clone_size: NA
j_call: TRBJ1-4

cdr3_aa: CASSFRYLGEQYF
cdr3_nt: TGTGCCAGCAGTTTCCGGTATTTGGGCGAGCAGTACTTC
d_call: NA
v_call: TRBV28
clone_size: NA
j_call: TRBJ2-7

cdr3_aa: CASSFPAGGAGEQFF
cdr3_nt: TGTGCCAGCAGCTTTCCTGCGGGAGGAGCTGGTGAGCAGTTCTTC
d_call: TRBD2
v_call: TRBV7-9
clone_size: NA
j_call: TRBJ2-1

cdr3_aa: CASSLEVLANYGYTF
cdr3_nt: TGCGCCAGCAGCTTGGAGGTGTTAGCTAACTATGGCTACACCTTC
d_call: NA
v_call: TRBV5-1
clone_size: NA
j_call: TRBJ1-2

cdr3_aa: CASSVGDSGYTF
cdr3_nt: TGTGCCAGTAGTGTAGGAGACAGTGGCTACACCTTC
d_call: NA
v_call: TRBV19
clone_size: NA
j_call: TRBJ1-2

cdr3_aa: CASSPRDRSTYEQYF
cdr3_nt: TGTGCCAGCTCGCCCCGGGACAGGTCAACCTACGAGCAGTACTTC
d_call: TRBD1
v_call: TRBV18
clone_size: NA
j_call: TRBJ2-7

cdr3_aa: CASSILGHNTDTQYF
cdr3_nt: TGTGCCAGTAGTATTTTGGGACATAACACAGATACGCAGTATTTT
d_call: NA
v_call: TRBV19
clone_size: once
j_call: TRBJ2-3

cdr3_aa: CASGLAGGRNEQFF
cdr3_nt: TGTGCTAGTGGTTTGGCGGGGGGGCGTAATGAGCAGTTCTTC
d_call: TRBD2
v_call: TRBV12-5
clone_size: NA
j_call: TRBJ2-1

cdr3_aa: CASSIRNAIYGYTF
cdr3_nt: TGTGCCAGTAGTATTAGGAATGCTATCTATGGCTACACCTTC
d_call: NA
v_call: TRBV19
clone_size: NA
j_call: TRBJ1-2

cdr3_aa: CASSPWTANTGELFF
cdr3_nt: TGTGCCAGCAGCCCGTGGACAGCGAACACCGGGGAGCTGTTTTTT
d_call: NA
v_call: TRBV5-4
clone_size: once
j_call: TRBJ2-2

cdr3_aa: CASSLDGAHSYEQYF
cdr3_nt: TGTGCCAGCAGCTTAGACGGCGCCCACTCCTACGAGCAGTACTTC
d_call: NA
v_call: TRBV7-2
clone_size: NA
j_call: TRBJ2-7

cdr3_aa: CSASLDTQYF
cdr3_nt: TGCAGTGCTAGCCTAGATACGCAGTATTTT
d_call: NA
v_call: TRBV20-1
clone_size: NA
j_call: TRBJ2-3

cdr3_aa: CASSYSGQGVGGYTF
cdr3_nt: TGTGCCAGCAGTTACTCTGGACAGGGGGTGGGTGGCTACACCTTC
d_call: TRBD1
v_call: TRBV6-5
clone_size: NA
j_call: TRBJ1-2

cdr3_aa: CASSPRTGDEKLFF
cdr3_nt: TGTGCCAGCAGCCCAAGGACAGGGGATGAAAAACTGTTTTTT
d_call: TRBD1
v_call: TRBV9
clone_size: few
j_call: TRBJ1-4

cdr3_aa: CASSPGRANTEAFF
cdr3_nt: TGTGCCAGCAGCCCAGGAAGGGCGAACACTGAAGCTTTCTTT
d_call: NA
v_call: TRBV5-5
clone_size: NA
j_call: TRBJ1-1

cdr3_aa: CASRRGLYEQYF
cdr3_nt: TGTGCCAGCAGGAGGGGTCTCTACGAGCAGTACTTC
d_call: NA
v_call: TRBV28
clone_size: NA
j_call: TRBJ2-7

cdr3_aa: CASSPRTSVTYEQYF
cdr3_nt: TGTGCCAGCTCACCACGGACTAGCGTTACCTACGAGCAGTACTTC
d_call: TRBD2
v_call: TRBV18
clone_size: NA
j_call: TRBJ2-7

cdr3_aa: CSANSYNEQFF
cdr3_nt: TGCAGTGCGAACAGCTACAATGAGCAGTTCTTC
d_call: NA
v_call: TRBV20-1
clone_size: NA
j_call: TRBJ2-1

cdr3_aa: CAISESSGASREQFF
cdr3_nt: TGTGCCATCAGTGAATCTAGCGGGGCCTCGCGGGAGCAGTTCTTC
d_call: TRBD2
v_call: TRBV10-3
clone_size: once
j_call: TRBJ2-1

cdr3_aa: CASSLDSSTDTQYF
cdr3_nt: TGTGCCAGCAGTTTAGACAGTTCCACAGATACGCAGTATTTT
d_call: NA
v_call: TRBV28
clone_size: NA
j_call: TRBJ2-3

cdr3_aa: CASREQVLSGANVLTF
cdr3_nt: TGTGCCAGCAGGGAACAGGTGCTCTCTGGGGCCAACGTCCTGACTTTC
d_call: NA
v_call: TRBV6-1
clone_size: NA
j_call: TRBJ2-6